A single T cell receptor beta chain is shown here with its context. Its matching antigen is unknown. The data originate from a study of T cell responses to AZD1222 COVID-19 vaccine. Study-wide results and limits: In all cases, repertoires were sampled only after the peak T cell response. Recipients of AZD1222 seropositive at baseline numbered only 6 or 7. Spike-specific TCR breadth and depth went up after people got two AZD1222 doses.

CDR1 is SGHTA and CDR2 is FQGNSA in the germline V gene. There are 12 residues in the CDR3. The V and J ends lost 5 bases and 3 bases respectively, with 7 bases between them. Generated by immunoSEQ multiplex PCR, the TCRdb table keeps only in-frame clones and is missing some. Here the sample spans about 96,000 clones, around 90% being singletons. Sequenced here: peripheral blood, sampled on day 0 of AZD1222 vaccination. V and J are TRBV7-2 and TRBJ2-5; no reliable D call. This TCR derives from an adult in good health. CDR3 protein: CASSIGEETQYF. In DNA form, the CDR3 reads TGTGCCAGCAGCATAGGAGAAGAGACCCAGTACTTC.